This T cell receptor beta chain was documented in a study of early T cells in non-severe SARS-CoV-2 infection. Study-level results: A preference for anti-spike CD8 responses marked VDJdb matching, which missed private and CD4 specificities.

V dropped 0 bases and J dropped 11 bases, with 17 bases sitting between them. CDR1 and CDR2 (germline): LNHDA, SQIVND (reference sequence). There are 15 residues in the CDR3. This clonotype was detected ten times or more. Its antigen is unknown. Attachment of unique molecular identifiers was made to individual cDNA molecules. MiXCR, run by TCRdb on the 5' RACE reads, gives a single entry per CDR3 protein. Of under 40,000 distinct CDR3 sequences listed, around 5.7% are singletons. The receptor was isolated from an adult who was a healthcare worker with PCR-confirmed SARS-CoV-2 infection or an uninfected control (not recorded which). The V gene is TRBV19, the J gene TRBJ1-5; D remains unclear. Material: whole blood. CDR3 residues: CASSIDLGIAGAQHF. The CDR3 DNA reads TGTGCCAGTAGTATAGATTTAGGGATCGCTGGAGCCCAGCATTTT.